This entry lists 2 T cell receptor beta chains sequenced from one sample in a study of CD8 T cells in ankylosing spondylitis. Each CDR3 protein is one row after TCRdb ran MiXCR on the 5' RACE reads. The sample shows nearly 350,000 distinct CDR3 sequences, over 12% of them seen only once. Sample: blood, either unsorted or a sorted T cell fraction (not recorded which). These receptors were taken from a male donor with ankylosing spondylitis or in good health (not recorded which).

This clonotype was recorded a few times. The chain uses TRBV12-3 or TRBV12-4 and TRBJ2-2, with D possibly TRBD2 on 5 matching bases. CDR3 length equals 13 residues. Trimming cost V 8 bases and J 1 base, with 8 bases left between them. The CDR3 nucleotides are TGTGCCAGCCTAGGAGGGAACACCGGGGAGCTGTTTTTT. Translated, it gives CASLGGNTGELFF.

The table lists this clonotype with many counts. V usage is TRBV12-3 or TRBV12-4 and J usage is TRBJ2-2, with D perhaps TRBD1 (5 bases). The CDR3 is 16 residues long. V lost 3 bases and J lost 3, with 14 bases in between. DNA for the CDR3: TGTGCCAGCAGTTTTGGGGCCCAGGCAGACACCGGGGAGCTGTTTTTT. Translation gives CASSFGAQADTGELFF.